This paragraph covers one T cell receptor beta chain sequence. As yet, its antigen is unknown. CD4+ cells of the naive, central memory, regulatory and stem cell-like memory types were sorted via CD45RO/CCR7/CD25/CD127/CD95/CD27. This sample was included in a study of beta chain features in type 1 diabetes. V shed 7 bases and J 5 bases; nucleotides not matched to a gene: 7. The germline gives CDR1 SQVTM, CDR2 ANQGSEA. CDR3 length equals 13 residues. Every isolated RNA sample was fully reverse transcribed, so sequencing captured expressed TCRB transcripts. Some 3.6 million reads was the average for naive, central memory and regulatory T cell samples. Repertoires were generated with immunoSEQ multiplex PCR, while TCRdb's copy carries only in-frame clones and drops some. This sample yields 640,000 or so clones, of which more than 13% are seen a single time; approximately 0.043% belongs to the top ten. Study-wide results and limits: In comparison with healthy donors, patients had naive, central memory and Treg TCRB repertoires that appeared more similar. There were fewer insertions and more deletions at the VDJ junctions of type 1 diabetes patients. Researchers report that Type 1 diabetes patients had moderately but significantly shorter TCRB CDR3s across all four CD4+ subsets.

The genes are TRBV29-1 and TRBJ2-3; 9 bases are a match to TRBD2. Sequenced material: naive CD4+ T cells from blood. This receptor was taken from a man younger than 35 with type 1 diabetes. CDR3 sequence (DNA): TGCAGCGAACGACTAGCGGTTCGAGATACGCAGTATTTT. The encoded protein is CSERLAVRDTQYF.